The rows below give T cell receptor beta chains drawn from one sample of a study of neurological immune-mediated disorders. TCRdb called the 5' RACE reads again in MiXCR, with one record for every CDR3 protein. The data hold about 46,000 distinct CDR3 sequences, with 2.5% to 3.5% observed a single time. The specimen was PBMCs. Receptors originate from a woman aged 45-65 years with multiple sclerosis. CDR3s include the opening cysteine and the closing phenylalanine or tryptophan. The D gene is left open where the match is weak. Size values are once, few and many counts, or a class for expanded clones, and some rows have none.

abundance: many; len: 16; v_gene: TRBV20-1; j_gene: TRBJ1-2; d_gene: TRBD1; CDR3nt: TGCAGTGCTAGTATCCCGACAGGGGGGCGCAATTATGGCTACACCTTC; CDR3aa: CSASIPTGGRNYGYTF
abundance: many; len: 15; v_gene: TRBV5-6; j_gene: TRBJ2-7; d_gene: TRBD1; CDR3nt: TGTGCCAGCAGCGGGCGGGGACAGGGTATGTACGAGCAGTACTTC; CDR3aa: CASSGRGQGMYEQYF
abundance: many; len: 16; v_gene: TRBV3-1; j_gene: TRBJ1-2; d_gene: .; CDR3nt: TGTGCCAGCAGCCAAGATCGGGGCAGGGGATGGGATGGCTACACCTTC; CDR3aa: CASSQDRGRGWDGYTF
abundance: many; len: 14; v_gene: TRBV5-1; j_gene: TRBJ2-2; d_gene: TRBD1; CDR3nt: TGCGCCAGCAGCGTGGGTGGGACAGCCGGGGAGCTGTTTTTT; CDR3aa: CASSVGGTAGELFF
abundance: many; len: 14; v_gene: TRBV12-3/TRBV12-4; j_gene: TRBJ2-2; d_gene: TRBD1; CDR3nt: TGTGCCAGCAGACCGGGACAGGGAGCCGGGGAGCTGTTTTTT; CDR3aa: CASRPGQGAGELFF
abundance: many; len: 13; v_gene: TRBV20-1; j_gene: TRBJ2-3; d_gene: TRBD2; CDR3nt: TGCAGTGCTAGACCTCCTCTAGCGGGAGTATCGTATTTT; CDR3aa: CSARPPLAGVSYF
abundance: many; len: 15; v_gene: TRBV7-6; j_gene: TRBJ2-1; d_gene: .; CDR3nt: TGTGCCAGTGCGTCGGGGCGGAACTCCTACAATGAGCAGTTCTTC; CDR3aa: CASASGRNSYNEQFF
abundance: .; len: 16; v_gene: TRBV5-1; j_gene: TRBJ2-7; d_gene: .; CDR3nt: TGCGCCAGCAGCTTGGGGGGGGTAGTCGGATCCTACGAACAGTACTTC; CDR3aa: CASSLGGVVGSYEQYF
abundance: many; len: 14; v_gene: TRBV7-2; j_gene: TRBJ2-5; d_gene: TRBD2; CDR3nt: TGTGCCAGCAGCCCCCAGCGGGGACAAGAGACCCAGTACTTC; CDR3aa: CASSPQRGQETQYF
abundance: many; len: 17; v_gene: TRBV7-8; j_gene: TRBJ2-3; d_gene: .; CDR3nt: TGTGCCAGCAGCTTAGGCCCCGCTGCCGATTTGGAGGGTACGCAGTATTTT; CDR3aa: CASSLGPAADLEGTQYF
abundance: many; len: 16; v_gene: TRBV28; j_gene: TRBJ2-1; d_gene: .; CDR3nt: TGTGCCAGCAGCACTTTCGCAAGGGCGGAGGGGAATGAGCAGTTCTTC; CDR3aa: CASSTFARAEGNEQFF
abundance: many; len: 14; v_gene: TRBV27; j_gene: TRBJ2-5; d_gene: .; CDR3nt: TGTGCCAGCAGTTTATTAGGGATCCGAGAGACCCAGTACTTC; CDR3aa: CASSLLGIRETQYF
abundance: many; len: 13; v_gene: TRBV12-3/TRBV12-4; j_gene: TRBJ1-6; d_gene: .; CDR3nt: TGTGCCAGCAGTTATGGGACGAATTCACCCCTCCACTTT; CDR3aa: CASSYGTNSPLHF
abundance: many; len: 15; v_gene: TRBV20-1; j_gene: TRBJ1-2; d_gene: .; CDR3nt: TGCAGTGCTAGCCCCAGGGAATTTACTAACTATGGCTACACCTTC; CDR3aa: CSASPREFTNYGYTF
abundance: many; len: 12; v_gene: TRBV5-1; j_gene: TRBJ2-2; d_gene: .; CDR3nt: TGCGCCAGCAGCCAGCCCACCGGGGAGCTGTTTTTT; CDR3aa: CASSQPTGELFF
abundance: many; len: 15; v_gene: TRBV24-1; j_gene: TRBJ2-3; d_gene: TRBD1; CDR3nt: TGTGCCACCAGTGATTTGGGACAGGGTGGCGATACGCAGTATTTT; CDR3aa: CATSDLGQGGDTQYF
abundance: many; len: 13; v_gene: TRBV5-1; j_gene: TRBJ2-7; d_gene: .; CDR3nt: TGCGCCAGCAGCTTAGGCGTAGCGGACGAGCAGTACTTC; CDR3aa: CASSLGVADEQYF
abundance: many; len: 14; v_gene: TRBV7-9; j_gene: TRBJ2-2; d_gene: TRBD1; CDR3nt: TGTGCCAGCCGGGACAGGGGGCCTACAGGGGAGCTGTTTTTT; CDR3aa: CASRDRGPTGELFF
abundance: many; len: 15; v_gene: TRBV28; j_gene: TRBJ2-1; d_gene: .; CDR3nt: TGTGCCAGCAGCGGACTCGAGGGGATCTACAATGAGCAGTTCTTC; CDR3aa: CASSGLEGIYNEQFF
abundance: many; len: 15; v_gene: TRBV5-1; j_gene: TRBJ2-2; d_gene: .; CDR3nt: TGCGCCAGCAGCTTGCAGGGGCGTCTCTCCGGGGAGCTGTTTTTT; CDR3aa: CASSLQGRLSGELFF
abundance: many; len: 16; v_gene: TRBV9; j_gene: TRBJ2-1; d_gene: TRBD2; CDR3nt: TGTGCCAGCACCCCACTAGCGTGGAGCTCCTACAATGAGCAGTTCTTC; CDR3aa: CASTPLAWSSYNEQFF
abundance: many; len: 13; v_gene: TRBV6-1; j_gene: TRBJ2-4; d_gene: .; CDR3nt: TGTGCCAGCAGTGAGAGACAGGACGGCATTCAGTACTTC; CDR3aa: CASSERQDGIQYF
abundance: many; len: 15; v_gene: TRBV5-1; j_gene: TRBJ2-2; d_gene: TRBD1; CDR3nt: TGCGCCAGCAGCACTGGACAGGGGAACACCGGGGAGCTGTTTTTT; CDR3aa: CASSTGQGNTGELFF
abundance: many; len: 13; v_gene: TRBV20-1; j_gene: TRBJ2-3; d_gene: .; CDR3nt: TGCAGTGCTAGGGACAGCCTCACAGATACGCAGTATTTT; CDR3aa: CSARDSLTDTQYF
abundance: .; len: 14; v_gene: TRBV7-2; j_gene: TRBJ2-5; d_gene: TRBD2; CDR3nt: TGTGCCAGCAGCTTAGGCGGGAGGGGAGAGACCCAGTACTTC; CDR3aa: CASSLGGRGETQYF
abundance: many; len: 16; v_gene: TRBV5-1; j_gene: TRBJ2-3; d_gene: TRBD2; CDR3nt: TGCGCCAGCAGCTCGGGACTAGCGGGAGAAGGAGATACGCAGTATTTT; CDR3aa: CASSSGLAGEGDTQYF
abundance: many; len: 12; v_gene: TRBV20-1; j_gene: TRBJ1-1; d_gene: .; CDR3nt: TGCAGTGCCGGAGGGGGAACATTGGAAGCTTTCTTT; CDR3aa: CSAGGGTLEAFF
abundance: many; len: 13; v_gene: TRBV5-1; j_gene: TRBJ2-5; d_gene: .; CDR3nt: TGCGCCAGCCTGAAGAGCCCACGGGAGACCCAGTACTTC; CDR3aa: CASLKSPRETQYF
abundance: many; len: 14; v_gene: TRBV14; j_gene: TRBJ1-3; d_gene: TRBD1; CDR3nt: TGTGCCAGCAGCCCGGACAGGGCTGGAAACACCATATATTTT; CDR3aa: CASSPDRAGNTIYF
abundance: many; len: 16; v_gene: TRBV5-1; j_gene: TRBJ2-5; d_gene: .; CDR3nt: TGCGCCAGCAGCTCGGTATCCCCAGCGGACCAAGAGACCCAGTACTTC; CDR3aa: CASSSVSPADQETQYF